Below, 18 T cell receptor beta chains from the same sample are listed, as sequenced in a study. TCRdb itself ran the RT-PCR reads through MiXCR, one entry per CDR3 protein. The repertoire consists of some 5,900 distinct CDR3 sequences, with approximately 90% occurring once and the leading ten covering approximately 8%. Sequenced input: memory CD4+ T cells from blood. The receptors originated from a female donor in good health, serving as a healthy control.

Comments on this clonotype: This beta chain was picked up by a library intended for alpha chains and is off target, so its count carries little meaning. The chain links TRBV29-1 to TRBJ2-1, with 9 bases lining up with TRBD2. The CDR3 runs 14 residues. Germline CDR1 reads SQVTM; CDR2 reads ANQGSEA. The ends lost 2 bases at V and 8 bases at J; junction bases unmatched: 7. In DNA, the CDR3 is TGCAGCGTTGAAAGAAGCGGGAGGATAGATGAGCAGTTCTTC. Its protein is CSVERSGRIDEQFF.

As regards this clonotype: For a library built for alpha chains, this beta chain is a stray read; little rests on its size. The rearrangement joins TRBV24-1 to TRBJ2-2; the D is unclear. The germline V gene has CDR1 KGHDR and CDR2 SFDVKD. This CDR3 is built from 13 residues. V dropped 6 bases and J dropped 1 base, with 5 bases sitting between them. The CDR3 region has the DNA TGTGCCACCAGTTGGGGGAACACCGGGGAGCTGTTTTTT. Encoded protein: CATSWGNTGELFF.

As to this clonotype: The junction does not match germline at one end; this may be a read error. This beta chain represents an off-target read in a library built for alpha chains; its size is of limited meaning. CDR3 sequence (DNA): TGCAGCGTAGAAGATTACGGGACAGGGGTTTCTGGCTACACCTTC. Residues: CSVEDYGTGVSGYTF. This chain links TRBV29-1 with TRBJ1-2; 10 bases line up with TRBD1. The CDR3 runs 15 residues. In germline, CDR1 is SQVTM, CDR2 ANQGSEA.

In the case of this clonotype: As an off-target read in a library built for alpha chains, this beta chain has a frequency of little significance. Here the CDR3 DNA reads TGTGCCAGCAGCTTAGCTGGCGGGCCTTACAATGAGCAGTTCTTC. Translated: CASSLAGGPYNEQFF. The rearrangement joins TRBV7-2 to TRBJ2-1; D perhaps matches TRBD2 (5 bases). The V end lost 0 bases, the J end lost 4 bases, and 10 bases lay between the germline ends. Germline assignment: CDR1 SGHTA and CDR2 FQGNSA. This CDR3 is 15 amino acids long.

With respect to this clonotype: Because this beta chain is a stray read in a library intended to capture alpha chains, its abundance should not be given much weight. The DNA for the CDR3 is TGTGCCAGCAGCTTCAAGAATCAGCCCCAGCATTTT. The encoded protein is CASSFKNQPQHF. V and J are TRBV7-2 and TRBJ1-5; D is unclear. The CDR3 runs 12 residues. CDR1 is SGHTA, CDR2 FQGNSA, per germline. The V and J ends lost 3 bases and 4 bases respectively, with 4 bases between them. The complete variable domain, with remaining parts taken from reference TRBV7-2 and TRBJ1-5, reads GAGVSQSPSNKVTEKGKDVELRCDPISGHTALYWYRQSLGQGLEFLIYFQGNSAPDKSGLPSDRFSAERTGGSVSTLTIQRTQQEDSAVYLCASSFKNQPQHFGDGTRLSIL.

In the case of this clonotype: The library was prepared for alpha chains; this beta chain is a stray read, so its frequency means little. CDR3 nucleotides: TGTGCCAGCAGCTTAGACGGTCGGAATTACAATGAGCAGTTCTTC. Protein sequence: CASSLDGRNYNEQFF. This rearrangement joins TRBV7-3 to TRBJ2-1; no reliable D call. The germline V gene has CDR1 SGHTA and CDR2 FQGTGA. V was clipped by 2 bases and J by 4 bases, with 12 bases between them. This CDR3 has 15 residues.

Turning to this clonotype: This beta chain was picked up by a library intended for alpha chains and is off target, so its count carries little meaning. The chain joins TRBV12-3 or TRBV12-4 to TRBJ1-1; D is undetermined. The CDR3 extends over 14 amino acids. The V gene lost 3 bases and the J gene lost 4 bases, with 12 bases spanning the gap. The CDR3 sequence: CASSFAFGITEAFF. CDR3 in DNA: TGTGCCAGCAGTTTCGCATTCGGGATCACTGAAGCTTTCTTT.

Comment on this clonotype: One junction end does not reproduce the germline sequence, and a read error may be involved. This beta chain is an unintended read in a library built for alpha chains; its size means little. The V gene is TRBV29-1, the J gene TRBJ1-2; TRBD1 matches 7 bases. Germline values: CDR1 SQVTM, CDR2 ANQGSEA. CDR3 length: 12 residues. The DNA of the CDR3 is TGCAGCGTAACCAGACAGGGTGGCGGCTACACTTTC. It yields the protein CSVTRQGGGYTF.

Note on this clonotype: Because the library targeted alpha chains, this beta chain is an off-target read whose size means little. The chain has TRBV29-1 and TRBJ2-5; 8 bases map to TRBD2. In germline, CDR1 is SQVTM, CDR2 ANQGSEA. V lost 6 bases to trimming and J lost 4 bases; unmatched junction nucleotides: 7. The CDR3 runs 13 residues. CDR3 bases: TGCAGCGTAGAATCGAGCGGGAGAGAGACCCAGTACTTC. Protein product: CSVESSGRETQYF.

This clonotype has a handful of counts. The library was designed around alpha chains, so this beta chain is a stray read whose abundance carries little weight. The rearrangement uses TRBV20-1 and TRBJ2-1; possibly TRBD1 for D (7 bases). V was shortened by 0 bases and J by 9 bases, with 12 bases between the two germline ends. The V gene's germline CDR1 is DFQATT and CDR2 SNEGSKA (reference sequence). CDR3 length equals 13 residues. The CDR3 here is CSARDRGAGEQFF. CDR3 bases: TGCAGTGCTAGAGACAGGGGGGCGGGTGAGCAGTTCTTC.

As concerns this clonotype: The size of this beta chain means little, since it is a stray read in a library made for alpha chains. The chain carries TRBV7-2 and TRBJ2-7; maybe TRBD2 (5 bases). Germline V CDR1 and CDR2: SGHTA, FQGNSA. This CDR3 region has 13 residues. With 6 bases removed from V and 0 bases from J, the gap between germline ends came to 9 bases. CDR3 sequence: CASRFGVSYEQYF. The DNA for the CDR3 is TGTGCCAGCAGATTCGGGGTCTCCTACGAGCAGTACTTC.

Details on this clonotype: This beta chain was picked up by a library intended for alpha chains and is off target, so its count carries little meaning. The rearrangement joins TRBV7-9 to TRBJ2-7; D is possibly TRBD1 (6 bases). Germline V gene data show CDR1 as SEHNR and CDR2 as FQNEAQ (reference sequence). CDR3 size: 13 residues. With 5 bases removed from V and 3 bases from J, the gap between germline ends came to 11 bases. CDR3 coding DNA: TGTGCCAGCAGCGGTACAGGGAGCTACGAGCAGTACTTC. Translation: CASSGTGSYEQYF.

With regard to this clonotype: For a library built for alpha chains, this beta chain is a stray read; little rests on its size. The gene calls are TRBV12-3 or TRBV12-4 and TRBJ1-6; TRBD1 agrees at 7 bases. The CDR3 loop spans 17 amino acids. Unmatched junction bases numbered 2, after V lost 0 bases and J lost 0 bases. Here the CDR3 reads CASSLATGSSYNSPLHF. The CDR3 DNA sequence: TGTGCCAGCAGTTTAGCGACAGGGAGCTCCTATAATTCACCCCTCCACTTT.

Points on this clonotype: The library was prepared for alpha chains; this beta chain is a stray read, so its frequency means little. This chain uses TRBV5-1 with TRBJ1-2; TRBD1 matches at 7 bases. The CDR3 is 14 residues long. Germline values: CDR1 SGHRS, CDR2 YFSETQ. After removal of 0 bases from V and 3 bases from J, the junction contained 2 bases not matched to a gene. Here the CDR3 DNA reads TGCGCCAGCAGCTTGGTGGGGACAGACTATGGCTACACCTTC. Protein: CASSLVGTDYGYTF.

About this clonotype itself: As an off-target read in a library built for alpha chains, this beta chain has a frequency of little significance. The chain couples TRBV18 to TRBJ2-4, with D tentatively TRBD1 or TRBD2 (5 bases each). Germline CDR1 reads KGHSH; CDR2 reads LQKENI. CDR3 length equals 14 residues. V dropped 4 bases and J dropped 10 bases, with 17 bases sitting between them. Written as DNA, the CDR3 is TGTGCCAGCTCACTAGGGACGGATCCTTCTATTCAGTACTTC. This encodes CASSLGTDPSIQYF.

To note about this clonotype: This beta chain slipped into a library made for alpha chains as a stray read, so its size is not meaningful. The chain carries TRBV20-1 and TRBJ2-1, with 13 positions matching TRBD2. With V trimmed by 6 bases and J by 7 bases, 9 bases remained unmatched. In germline, CDR1 is DFQATT, CDR2 SNEGSKA (reference sequence). CDR3 length equals 15 residues. The CDR3 region is CSATDGGLAGNEQFF. The CDR3, as DNA: TGCAGTGCAACCGACGGGGGACTAGCGGGAAATGAGCAGTTCTTC.

For this clonotype: The library was prepared for alpha chains; this beta chain is a stray read, so its frequency means little. The J gene is TRBJ1-1, the V gene TRBV5-6; 10 nucleotides agree with TRBD1. The CDR3 is 15 residues long. Trimming at V came to 0 bases and at J to 4 bases, leaving 3 bases not matched to a gene. The germline gives CDR1 SGHDT, CDR2 YYEEEE. The CDR3 DNA reads TGTGCCAGCAGCTTGGGCGGACAGGGGGGCACTGAAGCTTTCTTT. Translated, it gives CASSLGGQGGTEAFF.

About this clonotype itself: This beta chain is an unintended read in a library built for alpha chains; its size means little. This chain joins TRBV12-3 or TRBV12-4 and TRBJ1-2; perhaps TRBD1 as D (6 bases). V was shortened by 8 bases and J by 2 bases, with 12 bases between the two germline ends. This CDR3 has 13 residues. CDR3 sequence (DNA): TGTGCCAGCGCACGGACAGAAAACTATGGCTACACCTTC. It translates to CASARTENYGYTF.